Below are 13 T cell receptor beta chains sequenced from a single sample in a study of T-cell reconstitution after alpha-beta-depleted transplantation in children. Preparation of the TCRbeta library used unique molecular identifiers. TCRdb processed the PCR reads anew with MiXCR; each CDR3 protein has one entry. The sample has 700,000 to 950,000 distinct CDR3 sequences; 16% are singletons. The sample was PBMCs, mostly from graft donor cells, taken 360 days after TCRalphabeta/CD19-depleted stem cell transplant. The receptors stem from a male patient between 5 and 17 years old who had a stem cell transplant for acute lymphoblastic leukemia, so the T cells may come from the graft donor.

The chain employs TRBV11-2 and TRBJ1-3, with D hard to call. Trimming cost V 5 bases and J 5 bases, with 10 bases left between them. This CDR3 contains 13 residues. From germline, CDR1 is SGHAT and CDR2 FQNNGV. CDR3 coding DNA: TGTGCCAGCAGCAACCCTTATCGAAACACCATATATTTT. Encoded protein: CASSNPYRNTIYF.

V and J are TRBV4-1 and TRBJ1-1; D might be TRBD1 (6 bases). The CDR3 has 16 residues. V was trimmed by 0 bases and J by 0 bases, leaving 11 bases between them. Germline lookup yields CDR1 MGHRA and CDR2 YSYEKL. Here the CDR3 DNA reads TGCGCCAGCAGCCAAGAAGAGACAGGTATGAACACTGAAGCTTTCTTT. Translated: CASSQEETGMNTEAFF.

There are a few counts of this clonotype. The gene calls are TRBV5-1 and TRBJ2-5, with unresolved D. The CDR3 contains 14 residues. In germline, CDR1 is SGHRS, CDR2 YFSETQ. The V gene lost 1 base and the J gene lost 3 bases, with 10 bases spanning the gap. The CDR3: CASSLWAEEETQYF. In DNA, the CDR3 is TGCGCCAGCAGCTTGTGGGCAGAAGAAGAGACCCAGTACTTC.

This clonotype was seen a handful of times. The rearrangement uses TRBV9 and TRBJ2-2; 14 bases agree with TRBD2. The CDR3 length is 21 residues. Germline CDR1 reads SGDLS; CDR2 reads YYNGEE. The V and J ends lost 0 bases and 4 bases, in that order; junction bases with no gene match: 14. The chain's CDR3 is CASSVATLTSGRAVGTGELFF. The CDR3 bases are TGTGCCAGCAGCGTAGCTACCCTGACTAGCGGGAGGGCGGTCGGCACCGGGGAGCTGTTTTTT.

In its sample, this clonotype was seen a few times. The chain is built from TRBV11-2 and TRBJ2-5; TRBD2 aligns across 7 bases. The J segment lost 10 bases and the V segment lost 0 bases, leaving 5 bases of the junction unmatched. The CDR3 spans 13 residues. The germline gives CDR1 SGHAT, CDR2 FQNNGV. CDR3 DNA sequence: TGTGCCAGCAGCTTAGATCGGGGGGTCATCCAGTACTTC. Translation: CASSLDRGVIQYF.

This rearrangement joins TRBV18 to TRBJ1-6; 11 bases fit TRBD1. The junction had 3 bases not matched to a gene; V was cut back by 3 bases and J by 5 bases. Germline V gives CDR1 KGHSH, CDR2 LQKENI. The CDR3 is 16 amino acids. CDR3 nucleotide sequence: TGTGCCAGCTCACCCAGGACAGGGGGCCATAATTCACCCCTCCACTTT. Translating it yields CASSPRTGGHNSPLHF.

This clonotype was found a few times. The gene calls are TRBV29-1 and TRBJ2-3; D call uncertain. The CDR3 covers 12 residues. The germline V gene has CDR1 SQVTM and CDR2 ANQGSEA. V lost 3 bases to trimming and J lost 2 bases, with 6 bases between them. The CDR3 DNA reads as TGCAGCGTTGACGCCTTCACAGATACGCAGTATTTT. As protein: CSVDAFTDTQYF.

The chain carries TRBV5-6 and TRBJ2-1, with TRBD2 matching 7 bases. The CDR3 is 13 residues long. After removal of 3 bases from V and 6 bases from J, the junction contained 3 bases not matched to a gene. The germline V gene encodes CDR1 SGHDT and CDR2 YYEEEE. For the CDR3, the DNA is TGTGCCAGCAGCTCTGGCGGGAGCAATGAGCAGTTCTTC. It codes for CASSSGGSNEQFF.

This sequence joins TRBV19 and TRBJ2-1; 9 nucleotides agree with TRBD2. Unmatched junction bases numbered 10, after V lost 6 bases and J lost 7 bases. CDR3 length: 15 amino acids. Germline CDR1 LNHDA, CDR2 SQIVND (reference sequence). CDR3 nucleotides: TGTGCCAGTAGGGTTAGCGGGAGTAGGATAAATGAGCAGTTCTTC. Its protein product is CASRVSGSRINEQFF.

This clonotype was seen a handful of times. The rearrangement uses TRBV5-1 and TRBJ2-7, with TRBD1 matching 7 bases. V dropped 2 bases and J dropped 2; count of bases not matched to a gene: 4. The germline V gene has CDR1 SGHRS and CDR2 YFSETQ. There are 14 residues in the CDR3. The DNA for the CDR3 is TGCGCCAGCAGCTTCGACACAGGGGCCTACGAGCAGTACTTC. Protein product: CASSFDTGAYEQYF.

This clonotype was observed a handful of times. The chain couples TRBV29-1 to TRBJ2-3, with 8 bases that match TRBD2. This CDR3 comprises 12 residues. Trimming took 5 bases from V and 5 from J; bases not matched to a gene: 3. The V gene's germline CDR1 is SQVTM and CDR2 ANQGSEA. The CDR3 here is CSVKSGRDTQYF. DNA for the CDR3: TGCAGCGTTAAAAGCGGGAGAGATACGCAGTATTTT.

This clonotype has ten or more counts. The chain employs TRBV15 and TRBJ2-1, with 8 bases fitting TRBD2. This CDR3 contains 21 residues. Germline V gives CDR1 LNHNV, CDR2 YYDKDF (reference sequence). V gave up 1 base and J gave up 8 bases; unmatched junction bases: 25. The CDR3, as DNA: TGTGCCACCAGCAGAGGGGAACCCTCAGCGGGAGACTCCCTGGGGCATGATGAGCAGTTCTTC. It translates to CATSRGEPSAGDSLGHDEQFF.

This clonotype has a count of ten or more. As DNA, the CDR3 is TGTGCCAGCAGCTCCCTTGGGACGGGAGCTGTTACTGAGCAGTTCTTC. Protein product: CASSSLGTGAVTEQFF. The chain uses TRBV6-1 and TRBJ2-1; D is perhaps TRBD2 (6 bases). Germline CDR1 and CDR2: MNHNS and SASEGT. This CDR3 has 16 amino acids. V was pared by 6 bases and J by 9 bases, with 24 bases between.